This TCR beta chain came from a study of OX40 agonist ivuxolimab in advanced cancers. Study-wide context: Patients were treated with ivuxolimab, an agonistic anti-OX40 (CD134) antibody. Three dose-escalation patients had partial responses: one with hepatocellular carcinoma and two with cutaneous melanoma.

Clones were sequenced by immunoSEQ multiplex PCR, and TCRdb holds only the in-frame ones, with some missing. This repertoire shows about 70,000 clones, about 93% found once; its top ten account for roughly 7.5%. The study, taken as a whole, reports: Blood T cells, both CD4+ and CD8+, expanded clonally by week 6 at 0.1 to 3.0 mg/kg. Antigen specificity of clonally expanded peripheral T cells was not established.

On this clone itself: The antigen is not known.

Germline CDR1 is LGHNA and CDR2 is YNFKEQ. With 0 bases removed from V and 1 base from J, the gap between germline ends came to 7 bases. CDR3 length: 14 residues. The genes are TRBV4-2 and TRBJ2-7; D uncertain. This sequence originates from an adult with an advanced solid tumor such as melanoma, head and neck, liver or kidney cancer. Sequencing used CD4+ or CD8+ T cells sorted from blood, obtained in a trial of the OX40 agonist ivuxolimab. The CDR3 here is CASSQEALSYEQYF. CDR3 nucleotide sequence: TGTGCCAGCAGCCAAGAGGCGCTATCCTACGAGCAGTACTTC.